The rows below give T cell receptor beta chains drawn from one sample of a study of T-cell reconstitution after alpha-beta-depleted transplantation in children. From the PCR reads, TCRdb called clonotypes with MiXCR, one entry per CDR3 protein. The profile shows about 640,000 distinct CDR3 sequences, roughly 15% of them singletons. Sample: PBMCs from the stem cell graft donor, taken from the stem cell graft. The receptors come from a human donor who donated a stem cell graft to a child with acute myeloid leukemia. CDR3s include the opening cysteine and the closing phenylalanine or tryptophan. The D gene is left open where the match is weak. The size of a clone is reported for some rows only, either as once, few or many, or as a class for expanded clones.

D gene: .
V gene: TRBV11-2
J gene: TRBJ2-1
clone size: few
CDR3 DNA: TGTGCCAGCAGTCGCCGGGGGTACAATGAGCAGTTCTTC
CDR3 protein: CASSRRGYNEQFF

D gene: TRBD2
V gene: TRBV20-1
J gene: TRBJ2-1
clone size: many
CDR3 DNA: TGCAGTGCTAGAGCCCTGAGCGGGGGGTCCTACAATGAGCAGTTCTTC
CDR3 protein: CSARALSGGSYNEQFF

D gene: .
V gene: TRBV20-1
J gene: TRBJ2-2
clone size: many
CDR3 DNA: TGCAGTGCTACCGACAGGAAGAACACCGGGGAGCTGTTTTTT
CDR3 protein: CSATDRKNTGELFF

D gene: TRBD1
V gene: TRBV24-1
J gene: TRBJ2-1
clone size: .
CDR3 DNA: TGTGCCACCAGTGCGCGACAGGGGGGTCATGAGCAGTTCTTC
CDR3 protein: CATSARQGGHEQFF

D gene: .
V gene: TRBV7-2
J gene: TRBJ2-1
clone size: .
CDR3 DNA: TGTGCCAGCAGCCGGCGGGTCTGGAATGAGCAGTTCTTC
CDR3 protein: CASSRRVWNEQFF

D gene: TRBD1
V gene: TRBV11-2
J gene: TRBJ2-2
clone size: .
CDR3 DNA: TGTGCCAGCCGTCTCGGGACAGCGAACACCGGGGAGCTGTTTTTT
CDR3 protein: CASRLGTANTGELFF

D gene: .
V gene: TRBV20-1
J gene: TRBJ2-7
clone size: few
CDR3 DNA: TGCAGTGCTAAGGGGGGGGTTGACGAGCAGTACTTC
CDR3 protein: CSAKGGVDEQYF

D gene: .
V gene: TRBV20-1
J gene: TRBJ2-2
clone size: .
CDR3 DNA: TGCAGTGCTAGAACTCATTCCACCGGGGAGCTGTTTTTT
CDR3 protein: CSARTHSTGELFF

D gene: .
V gene: TRBV12-3/TRBV12-4
J gene: TRBJ1-2
clone size: many
CDR3 DNA: TGTGCCAGCAGTTTGGCTCTCTATGGCTACACCTTC
CDR3 protein: CASSLALYGYTF

D gene: TRBD2
V gene: TRBV20-1
J gene: TRBJ2-1
clone size: many
CDR3 DNA: TGCAGTGCCTTGCCTACTAGCGGGGGGGGTTATGAGCAGTTCTTC
CDR3 protein: CSALPTSGGGYEQFF

D gene: .
V gene: TRBV20-1
J gene: TRBJ2-5
clone size: many
CDR3 DNA: TGCAGTGCGGGGGACTGGCAAGAGACCCAGTACTTC
CDR3 protein: CSAGDWQETQYF

D gene: .
V gene: TRBV5-6
J gene: TRBJ2-1
clone size: many
CDR3 DNA: TGTGCCAGCAGCCCGGGCGGTAGAAACAATGAGCAGTTCTTC
CDR3 protein: CASSPGGRNNEQFF

D gene: .
V gene: TRBV7-2
J gene: TRBJ1-3
clone size: few
CDR3 DNA: TGTGCCAGCAGCCTGACAAACTCTGGAAACACCATATATTTT
CDR3 protein: CASSLTNSGNTIYF

D gene: .
V gene: TRBV12-3/TRBV12-4
J gene: TRBJ2-2
clone size: few
CDR3 DNA: TGTGCCAGCAGTTTAGTCCCACAGTTCACCGGGGAGCTGTTTTTT
CDR3 protein: CASSLVPQFTGELFF